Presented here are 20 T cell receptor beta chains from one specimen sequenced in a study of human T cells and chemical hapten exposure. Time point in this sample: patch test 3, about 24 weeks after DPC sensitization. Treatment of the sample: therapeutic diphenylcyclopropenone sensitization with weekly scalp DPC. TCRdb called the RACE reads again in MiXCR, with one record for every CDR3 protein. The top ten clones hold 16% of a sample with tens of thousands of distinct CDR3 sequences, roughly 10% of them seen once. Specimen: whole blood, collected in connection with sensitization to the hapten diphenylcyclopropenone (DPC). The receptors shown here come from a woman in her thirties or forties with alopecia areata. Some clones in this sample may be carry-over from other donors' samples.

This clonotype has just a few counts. The CDR3 nucleotides are TGTGCCAGCAGCTCCCTTTCATCGGGGGTCGACTATGGCTACACCTTC. As protein: CASSSLSSGVDYGYTF. V gene TRBV7-9 combines with J gene TRBJ1-2, with a tentative D call TRBD1 (5 bases). In germline, CDR1 is SEHNR, CDR2 FQNEAQ (reference sequence). The CDR3 has 16 residues. Between the trimmed V and J ends, which lost 4 bases and 3 bases, there was a span of 18 bases. Full variable domain (rest looked up from reference TRBV7-9 and TRBJ1-2): DTGVSQNPRHKITKRGQNVTFRCDPISEHNRLYWYRQTLGQGPEFLTYFQNEAQLEKSRLLSDRFSAERPKGSFSTLEIQRTEQGDSAMYLCASSSLSSGVDYGYTFGSGTRLTVV.

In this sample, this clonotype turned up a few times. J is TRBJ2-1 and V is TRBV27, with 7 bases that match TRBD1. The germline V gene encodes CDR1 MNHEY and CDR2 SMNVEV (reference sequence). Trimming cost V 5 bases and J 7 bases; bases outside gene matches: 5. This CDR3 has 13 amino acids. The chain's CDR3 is CASSKQGWNEQFF. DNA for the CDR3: TGTGCCAGCAGTAAACAGGGGTGGAATGAGCAGTTCTTC.

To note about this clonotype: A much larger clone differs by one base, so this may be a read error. The CDR3 nucleotides are TGTGCCAGCCAGAGGGCCAATACACCCCAAGAGATCCAGTACTTC. Translating it yields CASQRANTPQEIQYF. J is TRBJ2-5 and V is TRBV12-3 or TRBV12-4; TRBD2 might be the D (5 bases). The CDR3 consists of 15 residues.

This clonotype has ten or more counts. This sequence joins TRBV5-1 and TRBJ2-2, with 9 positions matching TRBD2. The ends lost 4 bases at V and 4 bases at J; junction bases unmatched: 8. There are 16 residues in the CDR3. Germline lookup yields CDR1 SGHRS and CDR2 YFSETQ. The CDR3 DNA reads TGCGCCAGCAGCCCGTCTGCGGGGGGGCTCACCGGGGAGCTGTTTTTT. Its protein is CASSPSAGGLTGELFF.

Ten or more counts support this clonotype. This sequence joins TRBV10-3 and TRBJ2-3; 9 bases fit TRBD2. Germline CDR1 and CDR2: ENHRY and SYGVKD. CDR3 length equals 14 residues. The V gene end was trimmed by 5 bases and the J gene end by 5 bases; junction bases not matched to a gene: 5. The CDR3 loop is CAISRGGARDTQYF. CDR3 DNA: TGTGCCATCAGTCGCGGGGGGGCCAGAGATACGCAGTATTTT.

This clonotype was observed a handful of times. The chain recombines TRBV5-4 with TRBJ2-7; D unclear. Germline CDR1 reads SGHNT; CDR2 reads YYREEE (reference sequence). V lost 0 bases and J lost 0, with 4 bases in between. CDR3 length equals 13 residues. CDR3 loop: CASSLDFSYEQYF. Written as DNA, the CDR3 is TGTGCCAGCAGCTTGGATTTCTCCTACGAGCAGTACTTC.

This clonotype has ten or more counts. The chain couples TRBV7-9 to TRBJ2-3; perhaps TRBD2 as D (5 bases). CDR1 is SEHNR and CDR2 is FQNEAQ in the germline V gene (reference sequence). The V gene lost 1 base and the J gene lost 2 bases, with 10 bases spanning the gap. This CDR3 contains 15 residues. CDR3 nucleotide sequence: TGTGCCAGCAGCTTAGTACTAGACCTCACAGATACGCAGTATTTT. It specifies CASSLVLDLTDTQYF.

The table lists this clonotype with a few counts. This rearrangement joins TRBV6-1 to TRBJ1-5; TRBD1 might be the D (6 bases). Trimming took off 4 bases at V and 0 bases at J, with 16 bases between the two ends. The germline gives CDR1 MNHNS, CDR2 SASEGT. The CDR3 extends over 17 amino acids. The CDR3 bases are TGTGCCAGCAGTGGTGGGACACCCTTATATAGCAATCAGCCCCAGCATTTT. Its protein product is CASSGGTPLYSNQPQHF.

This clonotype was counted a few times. The CDR3 DNA sequence: TGTGCCAGCAGTGCTTACCTAGAGACCCAGTACTTC. Amino acid sequence: CASSAYLETQYF. The J gene is TRBJ2-5, the V gene TRBV6-4, with D unclear. V was shortened by 4 bases and J by 4 bases, with 7 bases between the two germline ends. Germline CDR1 reads MRHNA; CDR2 reads SNTAGT. The CDR3 spans 12 residues.

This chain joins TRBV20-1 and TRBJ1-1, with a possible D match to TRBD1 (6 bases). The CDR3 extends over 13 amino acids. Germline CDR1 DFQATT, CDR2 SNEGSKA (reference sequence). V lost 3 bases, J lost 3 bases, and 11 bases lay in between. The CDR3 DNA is TGCAGTGCTAGGGGACACCTTGACACTGAAGCTTTCTTT. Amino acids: CSARGHLDTEAFF.

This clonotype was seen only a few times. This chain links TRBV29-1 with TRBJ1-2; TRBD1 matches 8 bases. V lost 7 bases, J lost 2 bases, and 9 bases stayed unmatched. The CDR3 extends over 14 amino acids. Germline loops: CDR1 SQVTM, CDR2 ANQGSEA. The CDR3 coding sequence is TGCAGCGCTAAAAAGACAGGGGTGAACTATGGCTACACCTTC. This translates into CSAKKTGVNYGYTF.

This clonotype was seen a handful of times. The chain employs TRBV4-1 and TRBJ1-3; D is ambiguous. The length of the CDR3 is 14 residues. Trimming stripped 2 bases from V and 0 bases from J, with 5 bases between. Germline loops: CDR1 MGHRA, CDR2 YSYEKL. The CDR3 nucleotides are TGCGCCAGCAGCCAAACGTTCTCTGGAAACACCATATATTTT. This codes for CASSQTFSGNTIYF.

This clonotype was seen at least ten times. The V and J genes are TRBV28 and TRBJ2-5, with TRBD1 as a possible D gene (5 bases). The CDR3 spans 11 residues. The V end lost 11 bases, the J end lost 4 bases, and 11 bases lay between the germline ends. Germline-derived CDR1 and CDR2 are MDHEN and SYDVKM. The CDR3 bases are TGTGCCCTAGGGGTCCGAGAGACCCAGTACTTC. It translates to CALGVRETQYF.

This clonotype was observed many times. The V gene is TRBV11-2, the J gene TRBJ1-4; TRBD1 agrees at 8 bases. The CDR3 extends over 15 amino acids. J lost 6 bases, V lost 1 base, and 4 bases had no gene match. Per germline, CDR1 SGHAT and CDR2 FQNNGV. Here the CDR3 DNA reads TGTGCCAGCAGCTTAGCACAGGGGGTACATGAAAAACTGTTTTTT. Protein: CASSLAQGVHEKLFF.

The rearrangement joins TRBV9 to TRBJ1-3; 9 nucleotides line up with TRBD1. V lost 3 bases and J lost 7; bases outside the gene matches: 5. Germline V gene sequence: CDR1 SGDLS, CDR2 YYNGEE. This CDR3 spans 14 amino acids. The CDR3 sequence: CASSGDRDRNTIYF. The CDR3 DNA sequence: TGTGCCAGCAGCGGGGACAGGGATCGTAACACCATATATTTT.

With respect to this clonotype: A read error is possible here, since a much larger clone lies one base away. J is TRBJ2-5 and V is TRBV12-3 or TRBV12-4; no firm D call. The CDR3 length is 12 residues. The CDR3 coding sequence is TGTGCCGGCAGTTTAGTCCAGGAGACCCAGTACTTC. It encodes CAGSLVQETQYF.

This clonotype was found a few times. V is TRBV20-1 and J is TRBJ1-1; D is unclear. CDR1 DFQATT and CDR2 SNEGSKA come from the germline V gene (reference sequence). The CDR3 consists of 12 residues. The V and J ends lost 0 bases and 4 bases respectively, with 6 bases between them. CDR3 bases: TGCAGTGCTAGAGAGCCCGGCACTGAAGCTTTCTTT. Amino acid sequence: CSAREPGTEAFF.

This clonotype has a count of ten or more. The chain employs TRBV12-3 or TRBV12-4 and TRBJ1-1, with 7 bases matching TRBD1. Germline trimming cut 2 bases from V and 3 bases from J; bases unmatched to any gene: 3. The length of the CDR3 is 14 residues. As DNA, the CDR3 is TGTGCCAGCAGTTTAACAGGGGAGTACACTGAAGCTTTCTTT. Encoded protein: CASSLTGEYTEAFF.

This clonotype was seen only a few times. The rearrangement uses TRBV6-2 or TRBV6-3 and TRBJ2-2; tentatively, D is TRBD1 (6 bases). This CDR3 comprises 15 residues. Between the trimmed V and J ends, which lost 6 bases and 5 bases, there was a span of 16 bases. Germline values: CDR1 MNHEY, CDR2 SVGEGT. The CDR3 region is CASRDPGVGTGELFF. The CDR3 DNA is TGTGCCAGCAGGGATCCAGGGGTTGGAACCGGGGAGCTGTTTTTT.

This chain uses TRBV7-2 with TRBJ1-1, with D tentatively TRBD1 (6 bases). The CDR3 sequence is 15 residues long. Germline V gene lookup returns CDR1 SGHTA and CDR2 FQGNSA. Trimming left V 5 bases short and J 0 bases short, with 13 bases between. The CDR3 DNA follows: TGTGCCAGCAGCCTGAACAGGGCCATGAACACTGAAGCTTTCTTT. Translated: CASSLNRAMNTEAFF.